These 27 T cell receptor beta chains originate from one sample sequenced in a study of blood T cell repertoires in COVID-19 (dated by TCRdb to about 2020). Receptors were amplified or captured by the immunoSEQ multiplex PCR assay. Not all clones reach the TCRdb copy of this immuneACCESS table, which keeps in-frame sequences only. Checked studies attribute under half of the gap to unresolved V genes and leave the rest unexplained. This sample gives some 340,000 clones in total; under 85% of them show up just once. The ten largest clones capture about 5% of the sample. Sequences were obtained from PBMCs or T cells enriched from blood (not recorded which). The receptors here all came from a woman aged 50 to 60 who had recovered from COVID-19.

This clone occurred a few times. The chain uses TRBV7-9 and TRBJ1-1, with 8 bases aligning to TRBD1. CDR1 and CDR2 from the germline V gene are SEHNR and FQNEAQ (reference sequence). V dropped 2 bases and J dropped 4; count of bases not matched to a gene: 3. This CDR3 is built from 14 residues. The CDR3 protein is CASSLMTGATEAFF. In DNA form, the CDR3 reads TGTGCCAGCAGCTTAATGACAGGGGCCACTGAAGCTTTCTTT.

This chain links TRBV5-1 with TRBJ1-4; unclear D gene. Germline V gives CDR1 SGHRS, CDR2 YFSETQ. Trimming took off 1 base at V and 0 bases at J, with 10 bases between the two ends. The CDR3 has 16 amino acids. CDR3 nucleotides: TGCGCCAGCAGCTTGACGGTACCTGCAACTAATGAAAAACTGTTTTTT. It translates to CASSLTVPATNEKLFF.

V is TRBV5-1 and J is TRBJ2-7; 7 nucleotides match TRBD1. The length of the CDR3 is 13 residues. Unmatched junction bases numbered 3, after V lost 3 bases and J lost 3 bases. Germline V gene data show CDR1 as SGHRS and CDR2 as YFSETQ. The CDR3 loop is CASSSTGSYEQYF. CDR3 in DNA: TGCGCCAGCAGCTCGACAGGGAGCTACGAGCAGTACTTC.

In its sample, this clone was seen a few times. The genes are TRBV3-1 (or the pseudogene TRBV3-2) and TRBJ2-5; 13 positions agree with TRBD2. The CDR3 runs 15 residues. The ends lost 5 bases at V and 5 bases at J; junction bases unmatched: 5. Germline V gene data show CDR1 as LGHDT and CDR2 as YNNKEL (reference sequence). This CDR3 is CASSSGTSGAETQYF. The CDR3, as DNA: TGTGCCAGCAGCTCAGGGACTAGCGGGGCCGAGACCCAGTACTTC.

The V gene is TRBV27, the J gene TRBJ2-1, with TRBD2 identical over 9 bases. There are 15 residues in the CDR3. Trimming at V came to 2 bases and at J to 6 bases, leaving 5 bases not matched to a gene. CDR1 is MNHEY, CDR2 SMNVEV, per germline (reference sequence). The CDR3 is CASSLGASGANEQFF. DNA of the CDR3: TGTGCCAGCAGTTTAGGCGCTAGCGGGGCCAATGAGCAGTTCTTC.

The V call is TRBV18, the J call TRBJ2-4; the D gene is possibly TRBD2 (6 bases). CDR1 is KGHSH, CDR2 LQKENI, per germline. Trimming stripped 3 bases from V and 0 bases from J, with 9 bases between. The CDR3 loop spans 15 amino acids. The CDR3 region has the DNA TGTGCCAGCTCACCGCCGGGACTAGCCAAAAACATTCAGTACTTC. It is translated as CASSPPGLAKNIQYF.

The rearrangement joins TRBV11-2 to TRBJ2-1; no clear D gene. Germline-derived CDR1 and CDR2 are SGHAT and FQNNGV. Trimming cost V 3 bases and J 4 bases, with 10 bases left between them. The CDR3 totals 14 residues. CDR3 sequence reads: CASSFQVRYNEQFF. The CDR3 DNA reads TGTGCCAGCAGCTTTCAAGTCAGATACAATGAGCAGTTCTTC. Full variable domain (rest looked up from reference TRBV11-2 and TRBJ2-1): EAGVAQSPRYKIIEKRQSVAFWCNPISGHATLYWYQQILGQGPKLLIQFQNNGVVDDSQLPKDRFSAERLKGVDSTLKIQPAKLEDSAVYLCASSFQVRYNEQFFGPGTRLTVL.

The CDR3 nucleotides are TGTGCCTGGAGTGTACAGCCTGGTGGGGAAGCTTTCTTT. Residues: CAWSVQPGGEAFF. The chain uses TRBV30 and TRBJ1-1, with D unclear. Germline V CDR1 and CDR2: GTSNPN, SVGIG (reference sequence). The V end was cut by 0 bases, the J end by 8 bases, with 13 bases between. The CDR3 runs to 13 residues.

CDR3 DNA sequence: TGTGCCTGGAGTGGGGGAAGGGGAACCTTCTCTCTCTCTGGAAACACCATATATTTT. This translates into CAWSGGRGTFSLSGNTIYF. The chain recombines TRBV30 with TRBJ1-3; D is possibly TRBD1 (5 bases). CDR1 is GTSNPN, CDR2 SVGIG, per germline (reference sequence). This CDR3 spans 19 amino acids. V lost 1 base and J 0 bases, leaving 22 bases between the germline ends.

This CDR3 reads CASSQVDMGLALANEQFF. The CDR3 bases are TGCGCCAGCAGCCAGGTCGATATGGGACTAGCGTTAGCCAATGAGCAGTTCTTC. This chain links TRBV4-1 with TRBJ2-1; 10 nucleotides align to TRBD2. Germline V gene sequence: CDR1 MGHRA, CDR2 YSYEKL. With 3 bases clipped from V and 6 bases from J, the junction kept 14 bases outside the gene matches. This CDR3 has 18 amino acids.

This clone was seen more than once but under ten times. CDR3 in amino acids: CASSPSGGSYYEQYF. In DNA, the CDR3 is TGTGCCAGCAGCCCGTCAGGGGGATCGTACTACGAGCAGTACTTC. The genes are TRBV5-4 and TRBJ2-7; 7 positions agree with TRBD1. Germline V gives CDR1 SGHNT, CDR2 YYREEE (reference sequence). Trimming at V came to 4 bases and at J to 3 bases, leaving 10 bases not matched to a gene. The CDR3 covers 15 residues.

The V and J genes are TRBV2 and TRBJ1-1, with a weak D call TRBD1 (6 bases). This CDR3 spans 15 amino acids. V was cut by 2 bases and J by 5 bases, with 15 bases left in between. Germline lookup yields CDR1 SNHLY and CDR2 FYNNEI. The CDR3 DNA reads TGTGCCAGCAGTGAACTTTTACCAGGGGTTACTGAAGCTTTCTTT. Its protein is CASSELLPGVTEAFF.

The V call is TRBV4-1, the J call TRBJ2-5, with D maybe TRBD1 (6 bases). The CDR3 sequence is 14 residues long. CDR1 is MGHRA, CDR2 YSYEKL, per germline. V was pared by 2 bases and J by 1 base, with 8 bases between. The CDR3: CASSQMTGQETQYF. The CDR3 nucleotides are TGCGCCAGCAGCCAAATGACAGGCCAAGAGACCCAGTACTTC.

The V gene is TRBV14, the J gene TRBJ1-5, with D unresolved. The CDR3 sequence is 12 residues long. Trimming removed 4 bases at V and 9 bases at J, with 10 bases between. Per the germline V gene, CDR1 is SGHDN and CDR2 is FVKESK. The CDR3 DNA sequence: TGTGCCAGCAGCCGCGCGACGGGGCCCCAGCATTTT. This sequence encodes CASSRATGPQHF.

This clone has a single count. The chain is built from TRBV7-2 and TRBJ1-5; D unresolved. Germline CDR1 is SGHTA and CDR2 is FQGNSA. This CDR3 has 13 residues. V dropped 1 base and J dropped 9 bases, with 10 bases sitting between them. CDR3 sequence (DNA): TGTGCCAGCAGCTTAGGGGGAGTGGGGCCCCAGCATTTT. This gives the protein CASSLGGVGPQHF.

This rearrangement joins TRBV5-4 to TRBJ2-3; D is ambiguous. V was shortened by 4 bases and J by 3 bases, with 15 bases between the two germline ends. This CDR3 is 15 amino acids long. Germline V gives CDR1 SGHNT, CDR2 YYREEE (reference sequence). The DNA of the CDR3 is TGTGCCAGCAGCCATTTAAGCGAGGATACAGATACGCAGTATTTT. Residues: CASSHLSEDTDTQYF.

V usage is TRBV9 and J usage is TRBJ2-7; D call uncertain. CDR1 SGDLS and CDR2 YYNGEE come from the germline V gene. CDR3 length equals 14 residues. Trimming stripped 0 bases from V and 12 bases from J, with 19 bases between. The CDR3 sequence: CASSVDSSVRFLYF. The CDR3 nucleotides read TGTGCCAGCAGCGTAGATTCAAGCGTAAGGTTCTTGTACTTC.

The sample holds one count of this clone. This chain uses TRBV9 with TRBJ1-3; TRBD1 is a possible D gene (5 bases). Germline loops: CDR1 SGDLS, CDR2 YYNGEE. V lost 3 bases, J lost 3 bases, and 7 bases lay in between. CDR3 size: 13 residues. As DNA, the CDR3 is TGTGCCAGCAGCGAGGGGTTTGGAAACACCATATATTTT. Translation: CASSEGFGNTIYF.

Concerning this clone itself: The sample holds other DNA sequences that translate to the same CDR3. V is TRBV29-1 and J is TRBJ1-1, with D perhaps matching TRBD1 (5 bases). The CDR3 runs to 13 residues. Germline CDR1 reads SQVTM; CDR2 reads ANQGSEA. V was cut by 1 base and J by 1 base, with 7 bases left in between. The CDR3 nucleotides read TGCAGCGTTGAAGGCCAGGGGAACACTGAAGCTTTCTTT. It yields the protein CSVEGQGNTEAFF.

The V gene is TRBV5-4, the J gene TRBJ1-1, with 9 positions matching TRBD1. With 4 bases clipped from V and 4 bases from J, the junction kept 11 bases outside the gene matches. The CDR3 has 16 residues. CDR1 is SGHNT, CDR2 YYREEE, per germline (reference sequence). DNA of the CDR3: TGTGCCAGCAGCCCCGGACAGGGGAAAATGAGCACTGAAGCTTTCTTT. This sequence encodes CASSPGQGKMSTEAFF.

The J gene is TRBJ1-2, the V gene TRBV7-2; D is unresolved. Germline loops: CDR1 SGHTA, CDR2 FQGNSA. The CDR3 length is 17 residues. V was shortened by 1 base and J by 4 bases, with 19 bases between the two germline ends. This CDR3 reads CASSLEAFVGNFYGYTF. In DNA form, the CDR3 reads TGTGCCAGCAGCTTAGAAGCTTTCGTCGGGAACTTCTATGGCTACACCTTC.

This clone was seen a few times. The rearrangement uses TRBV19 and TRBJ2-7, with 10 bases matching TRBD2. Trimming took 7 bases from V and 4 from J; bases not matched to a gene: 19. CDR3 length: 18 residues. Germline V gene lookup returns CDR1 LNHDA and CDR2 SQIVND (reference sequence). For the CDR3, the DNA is TGTGCCAGTACCGATGCGTTTCCAGCGGGAGGGAGCTTATACGAGCAGTACTTC. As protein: CASTDAFPAGGSLYEQYF.

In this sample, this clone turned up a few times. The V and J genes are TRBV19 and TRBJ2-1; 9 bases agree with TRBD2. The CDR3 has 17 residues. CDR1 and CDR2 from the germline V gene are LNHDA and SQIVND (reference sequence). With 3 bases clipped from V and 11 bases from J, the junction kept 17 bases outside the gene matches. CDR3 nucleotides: TGTGCCAGTAGTATGAGGCCGGCCCGGACTAGCGCCTCCAAGCAGTTCTTC. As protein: CASSMRPARTSASKQFF. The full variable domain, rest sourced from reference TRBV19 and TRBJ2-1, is DGGITQSPKYLFRKEGQNVTLSCEQNLNHDAMYWYRQDPGQGLRLIYYSQIVNDFQKGDIAEGYSVSREKKESFPLTVTSAQKNPTAFYLCASSMRPARTSASKQFFGPGTRLTVL.

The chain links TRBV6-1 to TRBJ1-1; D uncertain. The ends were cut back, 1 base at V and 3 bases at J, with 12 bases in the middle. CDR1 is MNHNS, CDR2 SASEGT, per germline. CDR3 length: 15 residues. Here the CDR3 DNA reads TGTGCCAGCAGTGAAGACAGAAGGCATTACACTGAAGCTTTCTTT. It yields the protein CASSEDRRHYTEAFF.

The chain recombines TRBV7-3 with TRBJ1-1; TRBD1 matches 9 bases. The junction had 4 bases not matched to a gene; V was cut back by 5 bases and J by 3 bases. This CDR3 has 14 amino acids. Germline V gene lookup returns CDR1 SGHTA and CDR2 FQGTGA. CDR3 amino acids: CASSHRGHDTEAFF. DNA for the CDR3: TGTGCCAGCAGCCACAGGGGGCACGACACTGAAGCTTTCTTT.

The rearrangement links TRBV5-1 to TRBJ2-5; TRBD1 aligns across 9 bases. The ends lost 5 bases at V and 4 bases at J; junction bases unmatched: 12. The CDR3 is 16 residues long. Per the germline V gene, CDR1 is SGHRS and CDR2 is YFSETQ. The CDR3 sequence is CASSSAQGARGETQYF. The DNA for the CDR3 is TGCGCCAGCAGTTCTGCACAGGGGGCGCGGGGAGAGACCCAGTACTTC.

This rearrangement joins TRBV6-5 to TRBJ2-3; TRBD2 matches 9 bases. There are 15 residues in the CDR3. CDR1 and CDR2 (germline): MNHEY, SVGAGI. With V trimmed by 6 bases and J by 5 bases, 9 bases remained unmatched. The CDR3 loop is CASSGTSRGGDTQYF. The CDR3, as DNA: TGTGCCAGCAGCGGGACTAGCCGAGGCGGAGATACGCAGTATTTT.